The subject of this entry is one TCR beta chain. Its antigen is currently unknown. These data come from a study of T cell repertoires in cytomegalovirus infection. Study at large: Indications came from public TCR beta signatures; they pointed to CMV infection and to a matching HLA type. Study-level findings and limits: HLA-C-restricted CMV clonotypes gave the most frequent clonotype in two of eight donors. Carriage of CMV together with the relevant HLA was identifiable through cumulative public TCR beta family frequency.

Germline V gene sequence: CDR1 SEHNR, CDR2 FQNEAQ (reference sequence). Germline trimming cut 4 bases from V and 5 bases from J; bases unmatched to any gene: 12. This CDR3 has 16 residues. TCRdb re-called the reads through MiXCR, storing one row per CDR3 protein. This table has 200,000 to 250,000 distinct CDR3 sequences, 35% to 45% appearing once. The V and J genes are TRBV7-9 and TRBJ2-7, with TRBD1 matching over 9 bases. The source of this sequence is a human donor in good health (CMV status not recorded). Some clones in this sample may be carry-over from other donors' samples. Material: CD8+ T cells from cultured PBMCs, obtained from culture after CMV antigen stimulation. The CDR3 protein is CASSSDPGQGDDEQYF. The CDR3 DNA follows: TGTGCCAGCAGCTCCGATCCGGGACAGGGTGATGACGAGCAGTACTTC.